This T cell receptor (beta chain) derives from a study of T cell repertoires in cytomegalovirus infection. Across the study: Evidence of both CMV infection and a matching HLA type came from public TCR beta signatures. Whole-study findings and limits: Summed frequency of public TCR beta families distinguished CMV carriers with the relevant HLA. The study found HLA-C-restricted CMV-specific TCR beta clonotypes dominating the ex vivo response.

This CDR3 has 13 residues. Germline CDR1 is SGHRS and CDR2 is YFSETQ. Trimming removed 3 bases at V and 1 base at J, with 7 bases between. In this sample, this clonotype turned up a few times. Its target is unknown. TCRdb reprocessed the reads via MiXCR and lists one record per CDR3 protein. The data show about 300,000 distinct CDR3 sequences, around 25% seen once. The sequencing sample was made of PBMCs. This sequence originates from a human donor in good health (CMV status not recorded). Some clones in this sample may be carry-over from other donors' samples. The chain joins TRBV5-1 to TRBJ2-5; no firm D call. CDR3 nucleotides: TGCGCCAGCAGCTCCGCCATCCAAGAGACCCAGTACTTC. The encoded protein is CASSSAIQETQYF.